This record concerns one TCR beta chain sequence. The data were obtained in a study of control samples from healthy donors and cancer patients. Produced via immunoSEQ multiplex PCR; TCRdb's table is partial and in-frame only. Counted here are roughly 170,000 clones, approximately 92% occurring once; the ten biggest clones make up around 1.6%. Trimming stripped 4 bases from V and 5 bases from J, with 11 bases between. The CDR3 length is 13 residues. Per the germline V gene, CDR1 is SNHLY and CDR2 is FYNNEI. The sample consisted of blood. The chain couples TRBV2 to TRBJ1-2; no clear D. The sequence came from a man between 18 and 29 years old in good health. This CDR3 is CASSAAVQYGYTF. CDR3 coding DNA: TGTGCCAGCAGTGCTGCAGTCCAATATGGCTACACCTTC.